A selection of T cell receptor beta chains follows, all from one sample in a study of T cells in lung cancer brain metastases. The assay was immunoSEQ multiplex PCR, and TCRdb's table has in-frame clones only and misses some. The sample has about 5,000 clones; about 85% are singletons. Sequenced input: tumor tissue from the primary lung tumor. The origin of the receptors is an older man with non-small cell lung cancer. CDR3s include the opening cysteine and the closing phenylalanine or tryptophan. The order of the fields is J gene, clone size, D gene, V gene, CDR3 protein, CDR3 DNA. A D gene is named only where the DNA matches it firmly. Only part of the rows carry a size: once, few, many, or a class if the clone is expanded.

TRBJ2-5 | . | . | TRBV2 | CASTRIQETQYF | TGTGCCAGCACAAGGATCCAAGAGACCCAATACTTC
TRBJ1-5 | once | TRBD1 | TRBV7-8 | CASSLEGQGDSQPQHF | TGTGCCAGCAGCTTAGAGGGGCAGGGGGATAGTCAGCCCCAGCATTTT
TRBJ1-3 | . | . | TRBV5-4 | CASSPGQFGNTIYF | TGTGCCAGCAGCCCAGGACAGTTTGGAAACACCATATATTTT
TRBJ2-1 | once | . | TRBV6-5 | CASSPGTPNEQFF | TGTGCCAGCAGTCCCGGGACTCCCAATGAGCAGTTCTTC
TRBJ2-3 | . | TRBD2 | TRBV19 | CASRRTSGSMGGTDTQYF | TGTGCCAGTAGAAGGACTAGCGGGAGTATGGGTGGCACAGATACGCAGTATTTT
TRBJ2-1 | . | . | TRBV11-1 | CASSARGSFSYNEQFF | TGTGCCAGCAGCGCACGGGGAAGCTTCTCCTACAATGAGCAGTTCTTC
TRBJ2-7 | . | . | TRBV25-1 | CASSSTRPSYEQYF | TGTGCCAGCAGTTCGACTAGGCCGTCCTACGAGCAGTACTTC
TRBJ1-1 | . | . | TRBV6-1 | CASSGESWGGQAFF | TGTGCCAGCAGTGGGGAATCATGGGGGGGGCAAGCTTTCTTT
TRBJ2-1 | . | . | TRBV19 | CASSRLQGVHYNEQFF | TGTGCCAGTAGTAGACTTCAGGGAGTCCACTACAATGAGCAGTTCTTC
TRBJ2-2 | . | TRBD2 | TRBV6-4 | CASSKEAGLLTGELFF | TGTGCCAGCAGCAAAGAAGCGGGACTGCTCACCGGGGAGCTGTTTTTT
TRBJ1-2 | . | . | TRBV6-1 | CASSEVTGGGYTF | TGTGCCAGCAGTGAGGTTACGGGGGGTGGCTACACCTTC
TRBJ2-4 | few | . | TRBV19 | CASSMGRGLEKNIQYF | TGTGCCAGTAGTATGGGGAGAGGTTTGGAGAAAAACATTCAGTACTTC
TRBJ1-2 | once | TRBD1 | TRBV19 | CASSYRGHGYTF | TGTGCCAGTAGTTACAGGGGGCATGGCTACACCTTC
TRBJ2-3 | . | . | TRBV10-3 | CAISQGIADTQYF | TGTGCCATCAGCCAGGGTATTGCAGATACACAGTATTTT
TRBJ1-2 | . | . | TRBV14 | CASSQDLESGYTF | TGTGCCAGCAGCCAAGATCTTGAATCTGGCTACACCTTC
TRBJ2-7 | . | TRBD1 | TRBV10-3 | CAISDPNGQGAYEQYF | TGTGCCATCAGTGACCCAAATGGACAGGGGGCCTACGAGCAGTACTTC
TRBJ2-7 | . | . | TRBV11-2 | CASSRGASGAAYEQYF | TGTGCCAGCAGCCGGGGGGCCAGCGGGGCCGCCTACGAGCAGTACTTC